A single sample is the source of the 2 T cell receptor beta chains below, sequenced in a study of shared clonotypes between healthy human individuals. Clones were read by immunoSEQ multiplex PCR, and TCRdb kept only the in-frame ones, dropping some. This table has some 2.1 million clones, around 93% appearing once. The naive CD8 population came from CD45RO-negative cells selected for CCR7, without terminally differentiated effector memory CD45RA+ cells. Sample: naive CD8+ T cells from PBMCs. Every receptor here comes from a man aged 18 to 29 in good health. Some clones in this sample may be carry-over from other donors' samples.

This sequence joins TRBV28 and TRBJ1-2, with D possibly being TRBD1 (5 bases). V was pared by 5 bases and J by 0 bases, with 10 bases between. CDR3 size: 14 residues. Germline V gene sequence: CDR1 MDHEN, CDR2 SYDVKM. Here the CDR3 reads CASSTLGANYGYTF. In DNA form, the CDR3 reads TGTGCCAGCAGTACCCTGGGGGCTAACTATGGCTACACCTTC.

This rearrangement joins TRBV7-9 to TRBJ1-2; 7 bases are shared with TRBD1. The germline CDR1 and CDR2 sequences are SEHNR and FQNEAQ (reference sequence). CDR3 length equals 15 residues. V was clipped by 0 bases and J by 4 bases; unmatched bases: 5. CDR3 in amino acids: CASSLARDSAYGYTF. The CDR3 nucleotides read TGTGCCAGCAGCTTAGCCCGGGACAGTGCCTATGGCTACACCTTC.